Listed here are 13 T cell receptor beta chains from one sample, sequenced in a study of blood T cell repertoires in COVID-19. Method: immunoSEQ multiplex PCR; TCRdb's copy keeps in-frame clones and lacks some. Among more than 200,000 clones listed, roughly 84% were seen once. The sample was peripheral blood. The source of these receptors is a woman in her thirties or forties who had recovered from COVID-19.

The chain carries TRBV5-4 and TRBJ2-2; 8 bases align to TRBD1. Germline CDR1 SGHNT, CDR2 YYREEE (reference sequence). The CDR3 sequence is 17 residues long. The trim removed 4 bases at V and 0 bases at J, leaving 8 bases unmatched. CDR3 sequence reads: CASSQTLDRANTGELFF. The CDR3 DNA is TGTGCCAGCAGCCAAACATTGGACAGGGCGAACACCGGGGAGCTGTTTTTT.

This rearrangement joins TRBV5-4 to TRBJ2-2; TRBD1 matches 9 bases. Germline V gives CDR1 SGHNT, CDR2 YYREEE (reference sequence). V lost 1 base, J lost 6 bases, and 13 bases stayed unmatched. The CDR3 length is 18 residues. The DNA for the CDR3 is TGTGCCAGCAGCTTGAGGTCGACAGGGGGTCCCTTTTCCGGGGAGCTGTTTTTT. It translates to CASSLRSTGGPFSGELFF.

This chain joins TRBV9 and TRBJ2-1; 7 bases map to TRBD2. This CDR3 is built from 15 residues. Germline V lookup: CDR1 SGDLS, CDR2 YYNGEE. V shed 1 base, J shed 4 bases, and the junction held 5 bases outside the gene matches. CDR3 residues: CASSVSLGGYNEQFF. The CDR3 DNA is TGTGCCAGCAGCGTAAGTCTCGGGGGGTACAATGAGCAGTTCTTC.

This chain connects TRBV4-2 to TRBJ2-5, with 7 bases fitting TRBD2. CDR3 length: 15 amino acids. Germline-derived CDR1 and CDR2 are LGHNA and YNFKEQ. V trimming: 8 bases; J trimming: 0 bases; junction bases outside the gene matches: 9. CDR3 sequence (DNA): TGTGCCAGCCAGCGGGGCGGCCGGTACCAAGAGACCCAGTACTTC. Its protein is CASQRGGRYQETQYF.

This chain links TRBV29-1 with TRBJ2-3; no firm D call. CDR3 size: 12 residues. CDR1 and CDR2 (germline): SQVTM, ANQGSEA. Trimming took off 2 bases at V and 4 bases at J, with 7 bases between the two ends. The CDR3 sequence: CSVEPPADTQYF. Written as DNA, the CDR3 is TGCAGCGTTGAACCCCCCGCAGATACGCAGTATTTT.

The chain has TRBV7-6 and TRBJ1-3; TRBD1 might be the D (6 bases). Trimming removed 2 bases from V and 8 bases from J, with 10 bases in between. The germline gives CDR1 SGHVS, CDR2 FNYEAQ. This CDR3 contains 13 residues. The CDR3 region has the DNA TGTGCCAGCAGCTTAAATCAGGGGTACACCATATATTTT. Translating gives CASSLNQGYTIYF.

The V and J genes are TRBV25-1 and TRBJ2-2; D may be TRBD2 (5 bases). Trimming left V 7 bases short and J 0 bases short, with 12 bases between. The germline V gene encodes CDR1 MGHDK and CDR2 SYGVNS. The CDR3 covers 15 residues. CDR3 DNA sequence: TGTGCCAGCACGAACGAGCGGACGAACACCGGGGAGCTGTTTTTT. This sequence encodes CASTNERTNTGELFF.

The CDR3 sequence: CASILIQGGPYEQYF. The CDR3 DNA reads as TGTGCCAGCATCCTGATACAGGGGGGTCCCTACGAGCAGTACTTC. The V gene is TRBV5-5, the J gene TRBJ2-7; 8 nucleotides agree with TRBD1. CDR1 and CDR2 (germline): SGHKS, YYEKEE (reference sequence). Germline trimming cut 6 bases from V and 2 bases from J; bases unmatched to any gene: 10. The length of the CDR3 is 15 residues.

This clone was picked up one time. J is TRBJ2-5 and V is TRBV7-3; 9 nucleotides align to TRBD1. The length of the CDR3 is 15 residues. The germline V gene encodes CDR1 SGHTA and CDR2 FQGTGA. After removal of 5 bases from V and 3 bases from J, the junction contained 7 bases not matched to a gene. The CDR3 bases are TGTGCCAGCAGCCTTCGGGGACAGGGTAAAGAGACCCAGTACTTC. It translates to CASSLRGQGKETQYF.

The rearrangement uses TRBV7-2 and TRBJ2-3; 8 nucleotides agree with TRBD2. The CDR3 runs 14 residues. Germline CDR1 SGHTA, CDR2 FQGNSA. Germline trimming cut 6 bases from V and 6 bases from J; bases unmatched to any gene: 8. The CDR3 DNA reads as TGTGCCAGCAGAACCCGGGGGGGCGGCGATACGCAGTATTTT. Protein: CASRTRGGGDTQYF.

This rearrangement joins TRBV5-6 to TRBJ2-7, with 11 bases aligning to TRBD1. Per the germline V gene, CDR1 is SGHDT and CDR2 is YYEEEE. The trim removed 3 bases at V and 3 bases at J, leaving 8 bases unmatched. This CDR3 comprises 16 residues. The CDR3: CASSYGPGQGVYEQYF. The DNA of the CDR3 is TGTGCCAGCAGCTATGGGCCGGGACAGGGGGTCTACGAGCAGTACTTC.

The V and J genes are TRBV7-9 and TRBJ2-1; 8 bases match TRBD1. J lost 5 bases, V lost 4 bases, and 10 bases had no gene match. Germline V gene data show CDR1 as SEHNR and CDR2 as FQNEAQ (reference sequence). CDR3 length: 16 amino acids. The CDR3 DNA sequence: TGTGCCAGCAGCTCGCCTCCGGGACAGGCAGACAATGAGCAGTTCTTC. This gives the protein CASSSPPGQADNEQFF.

The chain couples TRBV19 to TRBJ2-4; 8 bases line up with TRBD1. The V gene end was trimmed by 5 bases and the J gene end by 0 bases; junction bases not matched to a gene: 18. This CDR3 contains 20 residues. CDR1 is LNHDA and CDR2 is SQIVND in the germline V gene (reference sequence). CDR3 protein: CASSPRSTGVVSLAKNIQYF. DNA of the CDR3: TGTGCCAGTAGTCCCCGATCGACAGGGGTGGTGTCCCTAGCCAAAAACATTCAGTACTTC. The full variable domain, with the rest looked up from reference TRBV19 and TRBJ2-4, is DGGITQSPKYLFRKEGQNVTLSCEQNLNHDAMYWYRQDPGQGLRLIYYSQIVNDFQKGDIAEGYSVSREKKESFPLTVTSAQKNPTAFYLCASSPRSTGVVSLAKNIQYFGAGTRLSVL.